This TCR beta chain was identified in a study of blood T cell repertoires in COVID-19. Whole-study context: The origin of the acute and convalescent COVID-19 samples was the United States, Italy and Spain.

Original analysis: Nucleated cell counts were estimated from reference gene primer amplification. Produced via immunoSEQ multiplex PCR; TCRdb's table is partial and in-frame only. V and J calls and clone size are as listed in that table; D and trimming were resolved from the DNA. Among fewer than 500,000 clones listed, roughly 86% were seen once. With 6 bases removed from V and 1 base from J, the gap between germline ends came to 8 bases. The germline V gene encodes CDR1 SQVTM and CDR2 ANQGSEA. The CDR3 is 12 amino acids. As concerns this clone: The same CDR3 is also encoded by other DNA sequences in this sample.

Sequenced sample: peripheral blood. The receptor was isolated from a human donor with acute or convalescent COVID-19. The donor label of this sample is uncertain. The gene calls are TRBV29-1 and TRBJ2-3; D is ambiguous. In DNA form, the CDR3 reads TGCAGCGTCGAACGGGGCACAGATACGCAGTATTTT. Encoded protein: CSVERGTDTQYF.